Here is one TCR beta chain with its context. At the DNA level, this CDR3 is encoded by other sequences in the same sample as well. Sequencing was performed with immunoSEQ multiplex PCR; in TCRdb, only in-frame clones are kept and a portion is missing. The sample carries some 1,100,000 clones, around 82% recorded once. The CDR3 is made up of 13 amino acids. Germline V gene sequence: CDR1 SGHRS, CDR2 YFSETQ. J lost 6 bases, V lost 3 bases, and 2 bases had no gene match. This sample was included in a study of shared clonotypes between healthy human individuals. The rearrangement uses TRBV5-1 and TRBJ2-2, with TRBD1 matching over 7 bases. The TCR comes from a man between 18 and 35 years old in good health. Some clones in this sample may be carry-over from other donors' samples. The specimen sequenced was memory CD4+ T cells from PBMCs. Subset: CD45RA-negative fraction. The CDR3 nucleotides read TGCGCCAGCAGCTCCCAGGGGGCCGGGGAGCTGTTTTTT. Its translation: CASSSQGAGELFF.